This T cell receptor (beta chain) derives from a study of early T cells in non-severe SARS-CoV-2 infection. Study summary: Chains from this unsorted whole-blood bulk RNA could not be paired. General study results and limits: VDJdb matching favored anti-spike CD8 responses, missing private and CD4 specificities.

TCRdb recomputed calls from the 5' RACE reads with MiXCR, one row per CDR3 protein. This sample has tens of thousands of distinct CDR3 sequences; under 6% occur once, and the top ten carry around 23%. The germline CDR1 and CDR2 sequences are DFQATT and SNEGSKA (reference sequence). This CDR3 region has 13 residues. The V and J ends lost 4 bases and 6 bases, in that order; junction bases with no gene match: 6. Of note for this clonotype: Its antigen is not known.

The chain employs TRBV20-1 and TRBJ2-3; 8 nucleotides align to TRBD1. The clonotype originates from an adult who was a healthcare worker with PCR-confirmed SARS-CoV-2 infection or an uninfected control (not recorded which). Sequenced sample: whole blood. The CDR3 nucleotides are TGCAGTGCTACAGGGGGCGCCGGGGATACGCAGTATTTT. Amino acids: CSATGGAGDTQYF.